A selection of T cell receptor beta chains follows, all from one sample in a study of cytomegalovirus exposure and HLA in healthy donors. TCRdb's table, derived via immunoSEQ multiplex PCR, lists solely in-frame clones and lacks some. The sample has over 150,000 clones, roughly 80% seen once. The sequenced sample was PBMCs. These receptors all stem from a man between 50 and 59 years old in good health and CMV-seronegative. The conserved cysteine and the conserved F or W are not part of the CDR3 here.

V,J,CDR3
TRBV10-3,TRBJ2-7,ASNPGLAAWEQY
TRBV6-5,TRBJ2-7,ASSWAQTSGTYEQY
TRBV6-6,TRBJ1-5,ASSRTGTNQPQH
TRBV7-2,TRBJ2-7,ASSYPSRGVEQY
TRBV4-3,TRBJ1-2,ASSQDNTGHLYGYT
TRBV7-2,TRBJ2-6,ASSLDYRRAGANVLT
TRBV6-5,TRBJ2-1,ASSYSGLADNEQF
TRBV2,TRBJ1-6,ASRPGTGNSPLH
TRBV18,TRBJ2-5,ATNDRNFQETQY
TRBV7-9,-,ASGATGGPNDEQY
TRBV2,TRBJ1-6,ASSEAQVGH
TRBV5-1,TRBJ2-5,ASSLITGQETQY
TRBV6-1,TRBJ1-4,ASSELTGVEKLF
TRBV7-2,TRBJ2-7,ASSLPFREPKY
TRBV7-2,TRBJ1-5,ASSETGPTNQPQH
TRBV11-3,TRBJ2-3,ASSLARTSGGSDTQY
TRBV15,TRBJ1-1,ATSSDRLDTEAF
TRBV28,TRBJ2-7,ASSLYRRGLGEQY
TRBV4-3,TRBJ2-7,ASSQGGAVSTYEQY
TRBV28,TRBJ1-2,ASGLGARAGYT
TRBV7-2,TRBJ1-2,ASSLPPFTGDYGYT
TRBV6-5,TRBJ1-4,ASSSQGQGDEKLF
TRBV7-3,TRBJ1-5,ASSLGGHSNQPQH
TRBV2,TRBJ1-3,ASSRDSTSSGNTIY
TRBV5-8,TRBJ2-3,ASTRKVGVISDTQY
TRBV10-1,TRBJ2-7,ASSESRGQTYYEQY
TRBV29-1,TRBJ1-2,SVRKATGGDYYGYT
TRBV4-1,TRBJ2-7,ASSHNRRQGSGGEQY
TRBV19,TRBJ1-2,ASSIDLAPGGYT
TRBV4-3,TRBJ1-2,ASSPTDRGRWGYT
TRBV27,TRBJ2-1,ASSPRTGEDEQF
TRBV2,TRBJ2-7,ASSPTGPSRYEQY
TRBV4-3,TRBJ2-5,ASSHGTSGETQY
TRBV5-1,TRBJ1-1,ASSPWGENTEAF
TRBV7-9,TRBJ1-5,ASSPQGQPQH
TRBV7-2,TRBJ2-1,ASSLAGARPEQF
TRBV19,TRBJ1-3,ATSTGIAGNTIY
TRBV27,TRBJ2-5,ASSQGTAQETQY
TRBV7-3,TRBJ1-2,ASSFGGTGGNYGYT
TRBV6-5,TRBJ2-7,ASRALTGALNEQY
TRBV19,TRBJ2-4,ASSIAGLAGGTAKNIQY
TRBV18,TRBJ2-7,ASSPRDSTYEQY
TRBV5-8,TRBJ2-1,ASSLRDSYNEQF
TRBV18,TRBJ2-4,ASSPLVPIAGAKNIQY
TRBV10-2,TRBJ2-3,ASRSFRSTDTQY